The entry below describes one T cell receptor beta chain. Its antigen is still unknown. There are no base qualities to consult, and no much larger clone falls within one base. The source of the sample is a study of vaccination effects on CD4 cells after COVID-19 (dated by TCRdb to the early 2020s). In terms of the full investigation: Each participant got two doses of an mRNA SARS-CoV-2 vaccine, either BNT162b2 or mRNA-1273. In both COVID-19 convalescent patients and infection-naive vaccine recipients, the study compared SARS-CoV-2 spike-specific CD4+ TCR repertoires from before mRNA vaccination with those from after it. Cultures from other donors in the study were sequenced using the Oncomine TCR Beta short-read assay on an Illumina iSeq 100. Altogether, roughly 10 COVID-19 convalescent patients and a handful of SARS-CoV-2-naive healthy vaccine recipients made up the full study. Results the study describes overall, beyond this receptor: Marked clonal contraction was observed in both infection-induced and vaccine-induced clones at late post-vaccination timepoints, consistent with waning T cell responses. Among healthy vaccine recipients, nearly all vaccine-induced clones were SARS-CoV-2 mono-reactive, and just 1 of 255 was cross-reactive with common cold coronaviruses. The study was limited by a small number of convalescent patients, and early post-infection timepoints were lacking.

The method was the immunoSEQ multiplex PCR assay. DNA from the CD4+ T cells that had been cultured and isolated underwent TCR beta CDR3 sequencing. The study's own analysis went as follows. The analysis removed non-productive TCR sequences, trimmed reads to the CDR3 region, and retained only CDR3s that were 7 or more amino acids long. Antigen-specific clonotypes were identified using the MANAFEST web app by comparison of expansion in peptide wells against reference cultures. For clones to be considered positive, expansion at FDR<0.05 versus reference and all other wells, an odds ratio above 5, and a frequency above 0.1% in two replicate wells were required. A clonotype was defined as cross-reactive if the clonotype was significantly expanded both in SARS-CoV-2 spike wells and in at least one common cold coronavirus spike condition. Using the stringdist R package, CDR3 similarity was measured by Levenshtein distance, and unrooted trees were constructed with ape in R 3.6.1. The immuneACCESS repertoire file appears here via TCRdb, limited to in-frame rearrangements. These files lack a portion of the clones; in checked studies, under half of the deficit traces to unresolved V genes, and the cause of the others is not known. V, J and clone size are taken as reported in that table, and D and trimming were inferred from the DNA itself. In all, the sample holds 55,000 to 65,000 clones, and roughly 76% of those were seen once. Of the sample, less than 3% falls within the top ten clones.

The ViraFEST assay stimulated PBMC with viral peptide pools and then used TCR sequencing to identify antigen-specific CD4+ T cell clonotypes by expansion. After around eleven days of culture, CD4+ T cells were isolated with the EasySep CD4+ T cell isolation kit. Healthy vaccine recipients had no prior SARS-CoV-2 infection, confirmed by negative nucleocapsid antibodies before and after vaccination. Fewer than 2.5 million PBMC per well were cultured in IMDM with around 5% human AB serum, 8.5 to 10 IU/ml IL-2 and gentamicin, plus 10 ug/ml peptides. Half of the culture medium was replaced with fresh IL-2-containing medium on days 3 and 7. Unless otherwise noted, each peptide stimulation condition was cultured in triplicate wells. Using Ficoll-Paque Plus gradient centrifugation, PBMC were separated from whole blood and then either used fresh or cryopreserved at -140C. Overlapping peptide pools spanned the spike proteins of SARS-CoV-2 and the common cold coronaviruses HCoV-NL63, HCoV-OC43 and HCoV-229E. The QIAamp micro DNA kit was used to extract genomic DNA from the cultured CD4+ T cells.

The CDR3 measures 16 amino acids from cysteine to phenylalanine. The only DNA kept is the CDR3, 48 bases in frame from the first base. CDR1 MNHNS and CDR2 SASEGT are derived from the germline V gene. Ends trimmed: V by 4 bases, J by 3 bases; bases unmatched to a gene: 3. Recombination linked TRBV6-1 to TRBJ2-5; 15 nucleotides in the junction match TRBD2. The sequence came from a human donor who received a COVID-19 vaccine. The starting material was CD4+ T cells from PBMCs cultured with HCoV-229E spike peptides, obtained before COVID-19 vaccination. The sample's cell subset or site label, decoded: HCoV-229E spike overlapping peptide pool stimulation. CDR3 reads: CASSVGLAGGKETQYF. The DNA is TGTGCCAGCAGTGTGGGACTAGCGGGGGGTAAAGAGACCCAGTACTTC.